One sample yielded the 23 T cell receptor beta chains listed below, sequenced in a study of CXCR3-negative and CXCR3-positive naive CD8 T cells. The method, 5' RACE with UMI labels, was used to prepare the TRB cDNA libraries. TCRdb reanalyzed the 5' RACE reads and collapses them to one entry per CDR3 protein, without DNA. Its table lists roughly 70,000 distinct CDR3 sequences. Material: naive CXCR3- CD8+ T cells from blood. Documented subset: CD45RO-CCR7+CD27+CD95- naive CD8+ T cells lacking CXCR3 (TNR3-). The receptors shown here come from a human donor in good health. Some clones in this sample may be carry-over from other donors' samples.

This chain's CDR3 is CASDGNTGELFF. This rearrangement joins TRBV5-1 to TRBJ2-2. The germline V gene has CDR1 SGHRS and CDR2 YFSETQ. CDR3 length equals 12 residues.

The chain has TRBV29-1 and TRBJ2-1; TCRdb proposes TRBD1, but this gene call is untestable without DNA. This CDR3 has 12 residues. Germline V CDR1 and CDR2: SQVTM, ANQGSEA. CDR3 protein: CSVLQGSNEQFF.

V gene TRBV29-1 combines with J gene TRBJ2-7; without DNA, the TCRdb call of TRBD2 cannot be checked. The CDR3 has 12 residues. Germline assignment: CDR1 SQVTM and CDR2 ANQGSEA. CDR3 region: CSVEGGGYEQYF.

The chain couples TRBV4-1 to TRBJ2-1; TCRdb names TRBD1, which stays unverified in the absence of DNA. In germline, CDR1 is MGHRA, CDR2 YSYEKL. There are 16 residues in the CDR3. The CDR3 reads CASSQDKSRGRYEQFF.

V gene TRBV25-1 combines with J gene TRBJ2-1; the TCRdb D gene call, TRBD1, has no DNA to confirm it. The germline gives CDR1 MGHDK, CDR2 SYGVNS. This CDR3 comprises 15 residues. CDR3 loop: CASSDRDVPYNEQFF.

The chain combines TRBV21-1 with TRBJ2-5; TCRdb designates TRBD1, a call that cannot be tested without DNA. TRBV21-1 is a pseudogene segment. The CDR3 runs to 13 residues. CDR3 residues: CASRPQGDETQYF.

The chain uses TRBV12-3 or TRBV12-4 and TRBJ1-2. The CDR3 spans 13 residues. Here the CDR3 reads CASSRTANYGYTF.

The V and J genes are TRBV29-1 and TRBJ1-2; the D call of TRBD1 rests on TCRdb alone, since no DNA is present to check it. Germline lookup yields CDR1 SQVTM and CDR2 ANQGSEA. The CDR3 covers 16 residues. CDR3 sequence reads: CSVFDTLFGEGYGYTF.

The V gene is TRBV29-1, the J gene TRBJ1-1; TCRdb's D call, TRBD1, is unchecked because there is no DNA. Per the germline V gene, CDR1 is SQVTM and CDR2 is ANQGSEA. This CDR3 has 12 amino acids. CDR3 region: CSTPTQLKGAFF.

The chain is built from TRBV19 and TRBJ1-1; TCRdb's D call of TRBD1 is untestable without DNA. The CDR3 is 14 amino acids. The germline V gene has CDR1 LNHDA and CDR2 SQIVND (reference sequence). The CDR3 reads CASSIGGAGTEAFF.

The chain uses TRBV29-1 and TRBJ2-3; the TCRdb call, TRBD1, lacks DNA for checking. This CDR3 has 13 amino acids. From germline, CDR1 is SQVTM and CDR2 ANQGSEA. The CDR3 region is CSVPQGATDTQYF.

The V gene is TRBV29-1, the J gene TRBJ2-7. CDR1 and CDR2 (germline): SQVTM, ANQGSEA. The length of the CDR3 is 12 residues. This chain's CDR3 is CSARRGTYEQYF.

J is TRBJ2-7 and V is TRBV28; TCRdb's D call of TRBD1 is untestable without DNA. The CDR3 is 14 residues long. Germline lookup yields CDR1 MDHEN and CDR2 SYDVKM. The CDR3 reads CASAETGTDNEQYF.

This chain uses TRBV20-1 with TRBJ2-7. In germline, CDR1 is DFQATT, CDR2 SNEGSKA (reference sequence). This CDR3 spans 12 amino acids. The chain's CDR3 is CSARSRYYEQYF.

The J gene is TRBJ2-1, the V gene TRBV27; lacking DNA, the TRBD1 call made by TCRdb goes unchecked. Germline assignment: CDR1 MNHEY and CDR2 SMNVEV (reference sequence). The CDR3 totals 13 residues. The CDR3 reads CASSWGSVNEQFF.

This sequence joins TRBV4-1 and TRBJ2-3; the TCRdb call, TRBD1, lacks DNA for checking. Germline values: CDR1 MGHRA, CDR2 YSYEKL. The CDR3 covers 13 residues. The CDR3: CAPDLGPFDTQYF.

The J gene is TRBJ2-7, the V gene TRBV29-1; TCRdb calls TRBD2, which cannot be checked without DNA. This CDR3 is 12 amino acids long. CDR1 and CDR2 (germline): SQVTM, ANQGSEA. CDR3 protein: CSVEDSGSEQYF.

The genes are TRBV4-1 and TRBJ2-7; lacking DNA, the TRBD1 call made by TCRdb goes unchecked. The CDR3 is 16 amino acids. The germline V gene encodes CDR1 MGHRA and CDR2 YSYEKL. The CDR3 sequence is CASSQGGVPSSYEQYF.

The rearrangement links TRBV29-1 to TRBJ2-5; TCRdb's D call, TRBD1, is unchecked because there is no DNA. CDR3 size: 11 residues. In germline, CDR1 is SQVTM, CDR2 ANQGSEA. The chain's CDR3 is CSPRQGGTQYF.

V is TRBV6-4 and J is TRBJ2-3; TCRdb indicates TRBD2, and absent DNA this call remains unverified. In germline, CDR1 is MRHNA, CDR2 SNTAGT. This CDR3 has 16 residues. The CDR3 here is CASSDSVAGGPDTQYF.

The chain joins TRBV7-3 to TRBJ1-2. The CDR3 has 11 amino acids. Germline CDR1 is SGHTA and CDR2 is FQGTGA. The CDR3 sequence: CASSSPYGYTF.

This chain links TRBV28 with TRBJ2-7. The CDR3 has 14 amino acids. Germline CDR1 and CDR2: MDHEN and SYDVKM. CDR3: CASRDTGSSYEQYF.

This clonotype shows up as medium-sized (0.01 to 0.1%) by frequency. This chain connects TRBV7-9 to TRBJ2-7. The V gene's germline CDR1 is SEHNR and CDR2 FQNEAQ (reference sequence). The CDR3 contains 12 residues. CDR3 amino acids: CASSLGTYEQYF.